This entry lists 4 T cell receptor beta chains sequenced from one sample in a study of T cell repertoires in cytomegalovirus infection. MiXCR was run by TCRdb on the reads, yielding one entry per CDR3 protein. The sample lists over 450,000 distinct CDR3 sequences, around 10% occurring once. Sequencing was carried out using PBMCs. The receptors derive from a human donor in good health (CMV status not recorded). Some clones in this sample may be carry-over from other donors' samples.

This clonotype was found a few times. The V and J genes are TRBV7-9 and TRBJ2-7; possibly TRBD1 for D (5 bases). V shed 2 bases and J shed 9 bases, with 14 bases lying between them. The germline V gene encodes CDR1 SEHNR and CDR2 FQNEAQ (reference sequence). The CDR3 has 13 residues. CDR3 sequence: CASSLPRSDRQYF. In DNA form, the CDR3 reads TGTGCCAGCAGCTTACCCCGGTCAGACAGGCAGTACTTC.

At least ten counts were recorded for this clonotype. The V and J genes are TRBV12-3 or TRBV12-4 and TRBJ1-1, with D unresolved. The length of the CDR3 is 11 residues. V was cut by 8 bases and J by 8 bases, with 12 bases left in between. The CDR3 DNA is TGTGCCAGCGAAGGGAGGTCGGAAGCTTTCTTT. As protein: CASEGRSEAFF.

CDR3 nucleotides: TGTGCCAGCAGCGAGATGGGTAGCGGGGGGGCCACCGGGGAGCTGTTTTTT. Translating gives CASSEMGSGGATGELFF. The chain links TRBV9 to TRBJ2-2; 11 bases are a match to TRBD2. With 3 bases clipped from V and 4 bases from J, the junction kept 8 bases outside the gene matches. Germline V gene lookup returns CDR1 SGDLS and CDR2 YYNGEE. This CDR3 region has 17 residues.

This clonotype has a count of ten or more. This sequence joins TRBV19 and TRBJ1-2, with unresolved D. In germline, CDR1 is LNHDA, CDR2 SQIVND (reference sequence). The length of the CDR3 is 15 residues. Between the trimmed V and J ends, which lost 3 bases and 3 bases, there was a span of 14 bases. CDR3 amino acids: CASSIEMGRDYGYTF. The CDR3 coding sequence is TGTGCCAGTAGTATTGAAATGGGCCGCGACTATGGCTACACCTTC.